This TCR beta chain was documented in a study of regulatory T cells in long-lasting Graves disease. The wider study: Newly diagnosed Graves' patients had taken antithyroid drugs under 3 months.

Construction of TCR beta libraries relied on iRepertoire HTBI primers and on Arm-PCR targeting CDR3 regions. TCRdb re-called the multiplex PCR reads through MiXCR, storing one row per CDR3 protein. The sample has about 610,000 distinct CDR3 sequences, 15% to 20% seen once. This clonotype was detected many times. Looked up from germline, CDR1 is ENHRY and CDR2 is SYGVKD. V lost 8 bases and J 0 bases, leaving 14 bases between the germline ends. There are 14 residues in the CDR3. Time point given: newly diagnosed GD, antithyroid drugs for less than 3 months. Making the TCR library involved RNA that had been extracted from PBMCs. In addition, the sample was reused for a study of T cells in Graves' hyperthyroidism and ophthalmopathy. From that paper: HTBI primers were the set used in a first-round RT-PCR of the TCR CDR3.

This chain links TRBV10-3 with TRBJ2-7; D perhaps matches TRBD1 (5 bases). The sample here was peripheral blood mononuclear cells (PBMCs), taken at new diagnosis, from a patient treated with antithyroid drugs. The TCR comes from a man younger than 35 with Graves disease. The CDR3 nucleotides are TGTGCCATCGGGCCACGGCAGGGCTCCTACGAGCAGTACTTC. This codes for CAIGPRQGSYEQYF.